These T cell receptor beta chains were read from a single sample in a study of T cells in Graves' hyperthyroidism and ophthalmopathy. TCRdb itself ran the multiplex PCR reads through MiXCR, one entry per CDR3 protein. The sample lists 250,000 or so distinct CDR3 sequences; over 12% were seen once. The sample comprised blood. These receptors all come from a woman between 50 and 59 years old with Graves' hyperthyroidism that later progressed to Graves' ophthalmopathy. The CDR3 runs from the conserved cysteine through the conserved F or W. The D gene is left open where the match is weak. A row's size may be missing; if present it is once, few, many or a size class.

cdr3_aa: CASSFGWMNTEAFF
cdr3_nt: TGTGCCAGCAGTTTCGGGTGGATGAACACTGAAGCTTTCTTT
v_call: TRBV12-3/TRBV12-4
j_call: TRBJ1-1
clone_size: many
d_call: NA

cdr3_aa: CASSFPGRSYEQYF
cdr3_nt: TGTGCCAGCAGCTTTCCGGGCCGCTCCTACGAGCAGTACTTC
v_call: TRBV13
j_call: TRBJ2-7
clone_size: few
d_call: NA

cdr3_aa: CASRPRGNYGYTF
cdr3_nt: TGTGCCAGCAGGCCCCGGGGGAACTATGGCTACACCTTC
v_call: TRBV28
j_call: TRBJ1-2
clone_size: many
d_call: NA

cdr3_aa: CSASGLAGDGEQFF
cdr3_nt: TGCAGTGCTAGTGGACTAGCGGGAGACGGTGAGCAGTTCTTC
v_call: TRBV20-1
j_call: TRBJ2-1
clone_size: many
d_call: TRBD2

cdr3_aa: CASSPAISGQETQYF
cdr3_nt: TGCGCCAGCAGCCCGGCCATTAGCGGCCAAGAGACCCAGTACTTC
v_call: TRBV5-1
j_call: TRBJ2-5
clone_size: few
d_call: NA

cdr3_aa: CASSLGPRNDNSPLHF
cdr3_nt: TGCGCCAGCAGCTTGGGGCCCCGAAATGATAATTCACCCCTCCACTTT
v_call: TRBV5-1
j_call: TRBJ1-6
clone_size: NA
d_call: NA

cdr3_aa: CASSNRQGEGNEQFF
cdr3_nt: TGTGCCAGTAGTAACAGACAGGGTGAAGGCAATGAGCAGTTCTTC
v_call: TRBV19
j_call: TRBJ2-1
clone_size: NA
d_call: TRBD1

cdr3_aa: CASSLDGFKSYGYTF
cdr3_nt: TGCGCCAGCAGCTTGGACGGGTTCAAGAGCTATGGCTACACCTTC
v_call: TRBV5-1
j_call: TRBJ1-2
clone_size: few
d_call: NA

cdr3_aa: CASSPPRQGGEQYF
cdr3_nt: TGCGCCAGCAGCCCCCCGCGACAGGGAGGCGAGCAGTACTTC
v_call: TRBV5-1
j_call: TRBJ2-7
clone_size: many
d_call: NA

cdr3_aa: CASSLVDSSGANVLTF
cdr3_nt: TGCGCCAGCAGCTTGGTGGACAGCTCTGGGGCCAACGTCCTGACTTTC
v_call: TRBV5-1
j_call: TRBJ2-6
clone_size: NA
d_call: NA

cdr3_aa: CASSIGQPGLETQYF
cdr3_nt: TGTGCCAGCAGCATAGGACAGCCCGGTTTGGAGACCCAGTACTTC
v_call: TRBV7-3
j_call: TRBJ2-5
clone_size: many
d_call: NA

cdr3_aa: CASSTRDQETQYF
cdr3_nt: TGTGCCAGCTCTACGAGGGACCAAGAGACCCAGTACTTC
v_call: TRBV18
j_call: TRBJ2-5
clone_size: many
d_call: NA

cdr3_aa: CASSLLRGAEAFF
cdr3_nt: TGTGCCAGCAGTTTACTCAGGGGGGCTGAAGCTTTCTTT
v_call: TRBV28
j_call: TRBJ1-1
clone_size: many
d_call: TRBD1

cdr3_aa: CASRKERESYEQYF
cdr3_nt: TGTGCCAGTAGGAAGGAGCGGGAGTCCTACGAGCAGTACTTC
v_call: TRBV19
j_call: TRBJ2-7
clone_size: many
d_call: TRBD2

cdr3_aa: CASRGSGRSYEQYF
cdr3_nt: TGTGCCAGCAGGGGGAGCGGGCGCTCCTACGAGCAGTACTTC
v_call: TRBV6-1
j_call: TRBJ2-7
clone_size: many
d_call: NA

cdr3_aa: CATSRVGLGAKNIQYF
cdr3_nt: TGTGCCACCAGCAGAGTGGGTTTGGGGGCCAAAAACATTCAGTACTTC
v_call: TRBV15
j_call: TRBJ2-4
clone_size: NA
d_call: NA

cdr3_aa: CASRGGGASTEAFF
cdr3_nt: TGTGCCAGCAGGGGGGGGGGGGCAAGCACTGAAGCTTTCTTT
v_call: TRBV2
j_call: TRBJ1-1
clone_size: many
d_call: NA

cdr3_aa: CASNPVTGDREETQYF
cdr3_nt: TGTGCCAGCAATCCTGTGACAGGGGATAGGGAAGAGACCCAGTACTTC
v_call: TRBV5-4
j_call: TRBJ2-5
clone_size: NA
d_call: TRBD1

cdr3_aa: CASSLEGQERGYTF
cdr3_nt: TGCGCCAGCAGCTTGGAGGGACAGGAGCGTGGCTACACCTTC
v_call: TRBV5-1
j_call: TRBJ1-2
clone_size: many
d_call: TRBD1

cdr3_aa: CASSSGGTSGTTQYF
cdr3_nt: TGTGCCAGCAGCTCAGGGGGGACTAGCGGGACTACGCAGTATTTT
v_call: TRBV11-3
j_call: TRBJ2-3
clone_size: many
d_call: TRBD2

cdr3_aa: CASSFNFWNTEAFF
cdr3_nt: TGCGCCAGCAGCTTCAACTTTTGGAACACTGAAGCTTTCTTT
v_call: TRBV5-1
j_call: TRBJ1-1
clone_size: many
d_call: NA

cdr3_aa: CASSVGVVNTEAFF
cdr3_nt: TGTGCCAGCAGCGTAGGTGTGGTTAACACTGAAGCTTTCTTT
v_call: TRBV9
j_call: TRBJ1-1
clone_size: NA
d_call: NA

cdr3_aa: CSTPPGGVHTDTQYF
cdr3_nt: TGCAGTACACCCCCAGGGGGGGTTCACACAGATACGCAGTATTTT
v_call: TRBV20-1
j_call: TRBJ2-3
clone_size: many
d_call: NA

cdr3_aa: CASSAAFGNTIYF
cdr3_nt: TGTGCCAGCAGCGCAGCCTTTGGAAACACCATATATTTT
v_call: TRBV9
j_call: TRBJ1-3
clone_size: few
d_call: NA

cdr3_aa: CASSLMVLSEAFF
cdr3_nt: TGTGCCAGCAGTTTAATGGTACTAAGTGAAGCTTTCTTT
v_call: TRBV28
j_call: TRBJ1-1
clone_size: many
d_call: NA

cdr3_aa: CSARGAPPGIGYGHTF
cdr3_nt: TGCAGTGCACGGGGGGCCCCTCCGGGAATTGGGTATGGCCACACCTTC
v_call: TRBV20-1
j_call: TRBJ1-2
clone_size: NA
d_call: NA

cdr3_aa: CASGGGLPFGYTF
cdr3_nt: TGTGCCAGCGGGGGGGGACTCCCCTTTGGCTACACCTTC
v_call: TRBV25-1
j_call: TRBJ1-2
clone_size: NA
d_call: NA

cdr3_aa: CASTQGYEQYF
cdr3_nt: TGTGCCAGCACCCAAGGGTACGAGCAGTACTTC
v_call: TRBV27
j_call: TRBJ2-7
clone_size: many
d_call: NA

cdr3_aa: CASSFGPFNEQFF
cdr3_nt: TGTGCCAGCAGCTTCGGTCCCTTCAATGAGCAGTTCTTC
v_call: TRBV5-5
j_call: TRBJ2-1
clone_size: many
d_call: NA

cdr3_aa: CASLLSTQGETGELFF
cdr3_nt: TGCGCCAGCCTCCTGAGTACCCAGGGGGAAACCGGGGAGCTGTTTTTT
v_call: TRBV5-1
j_call: TRBJ2-2
clone_size: many
d_call: TRBD1

cdr3_aa: CSAKGDTGELFF
cdr3_nt: TGCAGTGCTAAGGGAGACACCGGGGAGCTGTTTTTT
v_call: TRBV20-1
j_call: TRBJ2-2
clone_size: many
d_call: NA

cdr3_aa: CASSFTHSDNSPLHF
cdr3_nt: TGTGCCAGCAGCTTTACTCACAGCGATAATTCACCCCTCCACTTT
v_call: TRBV7-8
j_call: TRBJ1-6
clone_size: many
d_call: NA

cdr3_aa: CASSEGGRGPSPLHF
cdr3_nt: TGTGCCAGCAGTGAAGGGGGGAGGGGGCCATCACCCCTCCACTTT
v_call: TRBV25-1
j_call: TRBJ1-6
clone_size: many
d_call: TRBD1

cdr3_aa: CASSHISSGNTIYF
cdr3_nt: TGTGCCAGTAGCCATATATCATCTGGAAACACCATATATTTT
v_call: TRBV19
j_call: TRBJ1-3
clone_size: NA
d_call: NA

cdr3_aa: CSATRGPAATNEKLFF
cdr3_nt: TGCAGTGCTACTCGGGGGCCGGCTGCAACTAATGAAAAACTGTTTTTT
v_call: TRBV20-1
j_call: TRBJ1-4
clone_size: few
d_call: NA

cdr3_aa: CASSKDRADYGYTF
cdr3_nt: TGCGCCAGCAGCAAGGACAGGGCGGACTATGGCTACACCTTC
v_call: TRBV5-1
j_call: TRBJ1-2
clone_size: few
d_call: TRBD1

cdr3_aa: CASSLKEGRGELFF
cdr3_nt: TGCGCCAGCAGCTTGAAGGAAGGAAGGGGGGAGCTGTTTTTT
v_call: TRBV5-1
j_call: TRBJ2-2
clone_size: many
d_call: NA

cdr3_aa: CASSGQGIGNTEAFF
cdr3_nt: TGCGCCAGCAGCGGACAGGGGATTGGGAACACTGAAGCTTTCTTT
v_call: TRBV5-1
j_call: TRBJ1-1
clone_size: many
d_call: TRBD1

cdr3_aa: CATKTGGLNEQFF
cdr3_nt: TGTGCCACAAAAACAGGGGGACTCAATGAGCAGTTCTTC
v_call: TRBV2
j_call: TRBJ2-1
clone_size: NA
d_call: TRBD1

cdr3_aa: CASKGRGGYSNQPQHF
cdr3_nt: TGTGCCAGCAAGGGAAGGGGAGGGTATAGCAATCAGCCCCAGCATTTT
v_call: TRBV6-1
j_call: TRBJ1-5
clone_size: many
d_call: NA

cdr3_aa: CASTGGGGDTQYF
cdr3_nt: TGTGCCAGTACAGGGGGCGGAGGAGATACGCAGTATTTT
v_call: TRBV28
j_call: TRBJ2-3
clone_size: many
d_call: TRBD1

cdr3_aa: CASSWGLAGGFYNEQFF
cdr3_nt: TGCGCCAGCAGCTGGGGACTAGCGGGAGGGTTCTACAATGAGCAGTTCTTC
v_call: TRBV5-1
j_call: TRBJ2-1
clone_size: many
d_call: TRBD2

cdr3_aa: CASSLIPSGTEAFF
cdr3_nt: TGTGCCAGCAGTTTAATCCCCTCGGGCACTGAAGCTTTCTTT
v_call: TRBV11-2
j_call: TRBJ1-1
clone_size: NA
d_call: NA

cdr3_aa: CASSLGGAIGETQYF
cdr3_nt: TGTGCCAGCAGCTTGGGAGGGGCTATAGGAGAGACCCAGTACTTC
v_call: TRBV5-6
j_call: TRBJ2-5
clone_size: few
d_call: NA

cdr3_aa: CSASKGIRGNEQFF
cdr3_nt: TGCAGTGCTAGTAAGGGGATTCGAGGAAATGAGCAGTTCTTC
v_call: TRBV20-1
j_call: TRBJ2-1
clone_size: many
d_call: NA

cdr3_aa: CATGKRGPFTYEQYF
cdr3_nt: TGTGCCACCGGAAAAAGGGGGCCTTTCACCTACGAGCAGTACTTC
v_call: TRBV2
j_call: TRBJ2-7
clone_size: many
d_call: TRBD1

cdr3_aa: CASRVDLWYGYTF
cdr3_nt: TGTGCCAGCCGGGTAGACCTCTGGTATGGCTACACCTTC
v_call: TRBV6-1
j_call: TRBJ1-2
clone_size: many
d_call: NA

cdr3_aa: CSASDPGVSNLTQPQHF
cdr3_nt: TGCAGTGCTAGCGATCCGGGGGTCTCTAATCTAACCCAGCCCCAGCATTTT
v_call: TRBV20-1
j_call: TRBJ1-5
clone_size: many
d_call: NA

cdr3_aa: CSARTPLGPEAFF
cdr3_nt: TGCAGTGCAAGGACCCCACTAGGACCTGAAGCTTTCTTT
v_call: TRBV20-1
j_call: TRBJ1-1
clone_size: many
d_call: NA

cdr3_aa: CASSYTEVQETQYF
cdr3_nt: TGTGCCAGTAGTTACACCGAGGTCCAAGAGACCCAGTACTTC
v_call: TRBV19
j_call: TRBJ2-5
clone_size: few
d_call: NA

cdr3_aa: CASSKQQEVNTQYF
cdr3_nt: TGTGCCAGCAGTAAACAACAGGAGGTGAATACGCAGTATTTT
v_call: TRBV28
j_call: TRBJ2-3
clone_size: many
d_call: NA

cdr3_aa: CASSYGATGSGSPLHF
cdr3_nt: TGTGCCAGCAGTTACGGGGCAACAGGGAGTGGTTCACCCCTCCACTTT
v_call: TRBV6-9
j_call: TRBJ1-6
clone_size: NA
d_call: NA

cdr3_aa: CASSRWTSGSPSYNEQFF
cdr3_nt: TGTGCCAGCAGCCGATGGACTAGCGGGAGTCCCTCCTACAATGAGCAGTTCTTC
v_call: TRBV4-2
j_call: TRBJ2-1
clone_size: few
d_call: TRBD2

cdr3_aa: CASSREPGLAGGEQFF
cdr3_nt: TGCGCCAGCAGCAGGGAACCGGGACTAGCGGGAGGTGAGCAGTTCTTC
v_call: TRBV5-1
j_call: TRBJ2-1
clone_size: many
d_call: TRBD2